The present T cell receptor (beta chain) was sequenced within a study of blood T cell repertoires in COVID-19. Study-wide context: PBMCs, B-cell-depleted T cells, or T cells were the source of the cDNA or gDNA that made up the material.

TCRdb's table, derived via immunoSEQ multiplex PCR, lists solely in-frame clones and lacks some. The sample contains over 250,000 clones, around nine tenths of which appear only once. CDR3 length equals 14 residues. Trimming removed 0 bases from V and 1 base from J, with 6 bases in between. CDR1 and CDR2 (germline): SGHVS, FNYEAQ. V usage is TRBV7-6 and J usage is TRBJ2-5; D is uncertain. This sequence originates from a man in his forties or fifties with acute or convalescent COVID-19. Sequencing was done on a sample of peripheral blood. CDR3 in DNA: TGTGCCAGCAGCTTAGCCCGGTTCCAAGAGACCCAGTACTTC. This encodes CASSLARFQETQYF.